Given below is one T cell receptor (beta chain) in context. Measured with immunoSEQ multiplex PCR; TCRdb has only the in-frame clones, and not every one. The sample yields some 71,000 clones, around nine tenths seen once. The data are from a study of control samples from healthy donors and cancer patients. CDR1 is SGHTA, CDR2 FQGNSA, per germline. The trim removed 3 bases at V and 5 bases at J, leaving 5 bases unmatched. The CDR3 spans 14 residues. Sequencing was carried out using PBMCs. This TCR came from a man aged 55-75 years with lung cancer. This chain links TRBV7-2 with TRBJ2-5; 8 bases line up with TRBD1. Here the CDR3 reads CASSFRTGRETQYF. The CDR3 DNA is TGTGCCAGCAGCTTTCGGACAGGGCGTGAGACCCAGTACTTC. Combining the CDR3 with reference TRBV7-2 and TRBJ2-5 gives the whole variable domain GAGVSQSPSNKVTEKGKDVELRCDPISGHTALYWYRQSLGQGLEFLIYFQGNSAPDKSGLPSDRFSAERTGGSVSTLTIQRTQQEDSAVYLCASSFRTGRETQYFGPGTRLLVL.